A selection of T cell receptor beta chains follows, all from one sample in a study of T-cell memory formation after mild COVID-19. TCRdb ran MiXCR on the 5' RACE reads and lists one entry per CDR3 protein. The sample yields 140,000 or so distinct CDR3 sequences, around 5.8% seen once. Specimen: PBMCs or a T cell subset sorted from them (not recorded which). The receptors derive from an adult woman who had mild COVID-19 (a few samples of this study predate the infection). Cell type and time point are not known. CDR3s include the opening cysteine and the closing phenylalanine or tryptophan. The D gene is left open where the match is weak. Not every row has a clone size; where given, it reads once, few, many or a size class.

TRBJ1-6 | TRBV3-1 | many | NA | CASSQDLVTRAPLHF | TGTGCCAGCAGCCAAGATCTGGTCACCCGAGCACCCCTCCACTTT
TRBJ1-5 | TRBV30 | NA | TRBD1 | CAWSPRTGGYSNQPQHF | TGTGCCTGGAGTCCCCGGACAGGGGGATATAGCAATCAGCCCCAGCATTTT
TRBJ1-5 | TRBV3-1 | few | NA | CASSQGDTYSNQPQHF | TGTGCCAGCAGCCAAGGGGACACCTATAGCAATCAGCCCCAGCATTTT
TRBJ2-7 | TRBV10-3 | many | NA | CASTPTDSYEQYF | TGTGCCTCCACTCCGACAGACTCCTACGAGCAGTACTTC
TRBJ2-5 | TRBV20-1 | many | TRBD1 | CSARVWDRKETQYF | TGCAGTGCTAGAGTCTGGGACAGAAAAGAGACCCAGTACTTC
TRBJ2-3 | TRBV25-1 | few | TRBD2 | CASSGNSGLARLTDTQYF | TGTGCCAGCAGTGGAAACTCGGGACTAGCGCGACTCACAGATACGCAGTATTTT
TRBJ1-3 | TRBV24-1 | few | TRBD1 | CATSDGPGGSSGNTIYF | TGTGCCACCAGTGATGGGCCAGGGGGCAGCTCTGGAAACACCATATATTTT
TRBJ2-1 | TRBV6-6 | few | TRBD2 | CASTGGSGYNEQFF | TGTGCCAGCACCGGCGGGAGTGGTTACAATGAGCAGTTCTTC
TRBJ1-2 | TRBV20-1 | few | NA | CSARGPRGRGGYTF | TGCAGTGCTAGAGGTCCCAGGGGAAGAGGAGGCTACACCTTC
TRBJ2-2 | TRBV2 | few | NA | CASSEVGRPNTGELFF | TGTGCCAGCAGTGAAGTGGGCAGGCCGAACACCGGGGAGCTGTTTTTT
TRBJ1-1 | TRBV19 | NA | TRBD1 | CASSMDRRANTEAFF | TGTGCCAGTAGTATGGACAGGAGGGCGAACACTGAAGCTTTCTTT
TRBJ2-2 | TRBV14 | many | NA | CASSRQPDPNTGELFF | TGTGCCAGCAGCCGTCAGCCCGATCCGAACACCGGGGAGCTGTTTTTT
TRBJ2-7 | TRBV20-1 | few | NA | CSARRVAASYEQYF | TGCAGTGCTAGAAGGGTAGCGGCCTCCTACGAGCAGTACTTC
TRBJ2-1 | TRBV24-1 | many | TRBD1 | CATSNRDRRHNEQFF | TGTGCCACCAGCAACCGGGACAGACGCCACAATGAGCAGTTCTTC
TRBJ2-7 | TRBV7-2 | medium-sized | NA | CASSLQADRHEQYF | TGTGCCAGCAGCTTGCAGGCGGATAGACACGAGCAGTACTTC
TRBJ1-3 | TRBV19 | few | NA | CASSIPGPNSGNTIYF | TGTGCCAGTAGTATCCCAGGACCTAACTCTGGAAACACCATATATTTT
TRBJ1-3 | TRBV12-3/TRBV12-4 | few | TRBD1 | CASNNRGFSGNTIYF | TGTGCCAGCAACAACAGGGGGTTCTCTGGAAACACCATATATTTT
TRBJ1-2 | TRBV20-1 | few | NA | CSARQGSYGYTF | TGCAGTGCGAGGCAGGGAAGCTATGGCTACACCTTC
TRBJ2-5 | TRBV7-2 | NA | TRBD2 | CASTGRRRETQYF | TGTGCCAGCACCGGGAGGCGCCGGGAGACCCAGTACTTC
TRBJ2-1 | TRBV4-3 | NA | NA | CASSQGGGLCNEQFF | TGCGCCAGCAGCCAAGGTGGGGGACTTTGCAATGAGCAGTTCTTC
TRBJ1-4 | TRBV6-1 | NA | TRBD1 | CASSEIQGAGKLFF | TGTGCCAGCAGTGAAATACAGGGGGCTGGAAAACTGTTTTTT
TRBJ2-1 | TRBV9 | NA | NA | CASSVVSGAGYNEQFF | TGTGCCAGCAGCGTAGTGTCTGGGGCAGGGTACAATGAGCAGTTCTTC
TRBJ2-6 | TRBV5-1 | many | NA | CASSFNSGANVLTF | TGCGCCAGCAGCTTTAACTCTGGGGCCAACGTCCTGACTTTC
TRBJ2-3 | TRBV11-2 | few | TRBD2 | CASSLVLAGPTDTQYF | TGTGCCAGCAGCTTAGTCCTAGCGGGGCCCACAGATACGCAGTATTTT
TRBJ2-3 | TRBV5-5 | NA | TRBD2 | CASSLGTSGFDTQYF | TGTGCCAGCAGTCTCGGGACTAGCGGATTTGATACGCAGTATTTT
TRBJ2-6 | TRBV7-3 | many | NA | CASSLTGQLQANVLTF | TGTGCCAGCAGCTTAACGGGGCAATTGCAGGCCAACGTCCTGACTTTC
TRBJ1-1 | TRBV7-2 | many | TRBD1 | CASSATGQGMNTEAFF | TGTGCCAGCAGCGCCACCGGACAGGGGATGAACACTGAAGCTTTCTTT
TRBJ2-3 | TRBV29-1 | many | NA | CSVDLRQSTDTQYF | TGCAGCGTTGATTTGAGACAGAGCACAGATACGCAGTATTTT
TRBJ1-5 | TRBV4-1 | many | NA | CASSQDPFSNQPQHF | TGCGCCAGCAGCCAAGATCCCTTTAGCAATCAGCCCCAGCATTTT
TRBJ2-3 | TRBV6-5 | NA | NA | CASSYSGPHTDTQYF | TGTGCCAGCAGTTACTCAGGGCCGCACACAGATACGCAGTATTTT
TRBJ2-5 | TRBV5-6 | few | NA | CASRGPQETQYF | TGTGCCAGCAGGGGACCCCAAGAGACCCAGTACTTC
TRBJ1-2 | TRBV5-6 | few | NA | CASSLSGTTFYGYTF | TGTGCCAGCAGCTTAAGCGGGACAACCTTCTATGGCTACACCTTC
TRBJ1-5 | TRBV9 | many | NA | CASSVGTDNNQPQHF | TGTGCCAGCAGCGTAGGTACGGATAACAATCAGCCCCAGCATTTT
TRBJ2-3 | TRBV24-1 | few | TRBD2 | CATSDPRTGSGRAIRGTQYF | TGTGCCACCAGTGACCCCCGGACAGGTAGCGGGAGGGCGATCCGGGGTACGCAGTATTTT
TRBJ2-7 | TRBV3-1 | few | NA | CASSQGSLGYEQYF | TGTGCCAGCAGCCAAGGAAGTCTCGGCTACGAGCAGTACTTC
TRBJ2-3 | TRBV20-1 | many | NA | CSASPRTTTDTQYF | TGCAGTGCTAGCCCGCGAACTACCACAGATACGCAGTATTTT
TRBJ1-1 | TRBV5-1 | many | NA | CASSLTATNTEAFF | TGCGCCAGCAGCTTGACAGCGACGAACACTGAAGCTTTCTTT
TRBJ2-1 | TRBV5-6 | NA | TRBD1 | CASSQRGQGGGEQFF | TGTGCCAGCAGCCAGCGCGGACAGGGGGGGGGCGAGCAGTTCTTC
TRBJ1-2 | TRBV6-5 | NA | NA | CASSYSLGGDGYTF | TGTGCCAGCAGTTACTCGTTGGGAGGCGATGGCTACACCTTC
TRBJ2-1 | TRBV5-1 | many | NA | CASSLDGNEQFF | TGCGCCAGCAGCTTGGACGGGAATGAGCAGTTCTTC
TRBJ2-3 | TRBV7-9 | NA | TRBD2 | CASSLGGGLAGSGTDTQYF | TGTGCCAGCAGCCTCGGGGGCGGACTAGCGGGTTCAGGGACAGATACGCAGTATTTT